This section outlines one T cell receptor (beta chain) sequence together with its context. The antigen is unknown. Vbeta (60) and Jbeta (13) primers were used in the PCR. TCRdb's table, derived via immunoSEQ multiplex PCR, lists solely in-frame clones and lacks some. The sample holds around 170,000 clones; approximately 88% are singletons and the top ten take 2% to 3%. This entry comes from a study of cytomegalovirus exposure and HLA in healthy donors. Study findings and constraints: It was only CMV serostatus that was available as immune exposure information. In a later analysis, common viral pathogens appeared linked to several of the most significant clusters. Clonal expansion, a later analysis showed, was greater in HLA-associated TCR beta chains than in equally common others.

The sequenced material came from PBMCs. The TCR comes from a woman between 50 and 59 years old in good health and CMV-seropositive.

The CDR3 region is CASSYGQGFRSPLHF. The CDR3 DNA sequence: TGTGCCAGCAGTTACGGGCAGGGATTTCGGTCACCCCTCCACTTT. This sequence joins TRBV6-5 and TRBJ1-6, with D possibly being TRBD1 (5 bases). This CDR3 has 15 amino acids. Germline V gene data show CDR1 as MNHEY and CDR2 as SVGAGI. Deletions cut 2 bases from V and 10 bases from J, with 15 bases between.